This is a list of T cell receptor beta chains from one sample in a study of PD-1 blockade in classical Hodgkin lymphoma. Produced via immunoSEQ multiplex PCR; TCRdb's table is partial and in-frame only. The sample has tens of thousands of clones; more than 65% are singletons. Sequencing used peripheral blood mononuclear cells (PBMCs), obtained at baseline. The receptors shown here come from a human donor with classical Hodgkin lymphoma. Each CDR3 is given with its conserved first and last residue. The order of the fields is CDR3 protein, CDR3 DNA, D gene, clone size, V gene, J gene. The D gene is left open where the match is weak. Only part of the rows carry a size: once, few, many, or a class if the clone is expanded.

CDR3: CAWSWTGGEQYF; DNA: TGTGCCTGGAGTTGGACAGGGGGCGAGCAGTACTTC; D: TRBD1; size: .; V: TRBV30; J: TRBJ2-7
CDR3: CSASYANTGELFF; DNA: TGCAGCGCTTCATACGCGAACACCGGGGAGCTGTTTTTT; D: .; size: .; V: TRBV29-1; J: TRBJ2-2
CDR3: CASSGGPSIRSNYGYTF; DNA: TGTGCCAGCAGTGGGGGCCCTTCGATCCGCTCTAACTATGGCTACACCTTC; D: .; size: few; V: TRBV27; J: TRBJ1-2
CDR3: CASSYRTANTEAFF; DNA: TGCGCCAGCAGCTACCGGACGGCGAACACTGAAGCTTTCTTT; D: .; size: .; V: TRBV5-1; J: TRBJ1-1
CDR3: CSVDQGVLGTEAFF; DNA: TGCAGCGTTGACCAGGGGGTTTTAGGCACTGAAGCTTTCTTT; D: TRBD1; size: .; V: TRBV29-1; J: TRBJ1-1
CDR3: CASSKAPCYGYTF; DNA: TGTGCCAGCAGCAAAGCGCCTTGCTATGGCTACACCTTC; D: .; size: .; V: TRBV21-1; J: TRBJ1-2
CDR3: CASSRGLRGSSSTDTQYF; DNA: TGTGCCAGCAGCAGGGGGCTTCGCGGGTCCTCTAGCACAGATACGCAGTATTTT; D: TRBD1; size: few; V: TRBV7-2; J: TRBJ2-3
CDR3: CASSQELAGSYEQYF; DNA: TGCGCCAGCAGCCAAGAACTAGCGGGGTCCTACGAGCAGTACTTC; D: TRBD2; size: .; V: TRBV4-3; J: TRBJ2-7
CDR3: CATSRGGTEAFF; DNA: TGTGCCACCAGCAGAGGGGGCACTGAAGCTTTCTTT; D: .; size: .; V: TRBV15; J: TRBJ1-1
CDR3: CASSTSGTSGSREQFF; DNA: TGTGCCAGCAGTACTTCCGGGACTAGCGGGAGCCGGGAGCAGTTCTTC; D: TRBD2; size: .; V: TRBV25-1; J: TRBJ2-1
CDR3: CASSFWVSGANVLTF; DNA: TGTGCCAGCAGCTTCTGGGTCTCTGGGGCCAACGTCCTGACTTTC; D: .; size: .; V: TRBV7-9; J: TRBJ2-6
CDR3: CASSLLPKGTEQYF; DNA: TGTGCCAGCAGCCTCCTACCAAAGGGAACCGAGCAGTACTTC; D: .; size: few; V: TRBV14; J: TRBJ2-7
CDR3: CASSPTGLAYNEQFF; DNA: TGTGCCAGCAGCCCCACGGGACTAGCGTACAATGAGCAGTTCTTC; D: TRBD2; size: .; V: TRBV13; J: TRBJ2-1
CDR3: CANSSPWTATNYGYTF; DNA: TGTGCCAACAGCTCACCTTGGACAGCTACTAACTATGGCTACACCTTC; D: .; size: .; V: TRBV11-2; J: TRBJ1-2
CDR3: CASSPVDSSNTEAFF; DNA: TGTGCCAGCAGCCCGGTGGACAGCTCGAACACTGAAGCTTTCTTT; D: .; size: .; V: TRBV7-9; J: TRBJ1-1
CDR3: CASYWTSGTNEQFF; DNA: TGTGCCAGCTATTGGACTAGCGGGACCAATGAGCAGTTCTTC; D: TRBD2; size: .; V: TRBV2; J: TRBJ2-1
CDR3: CASSLTLTTEAFF; DNA: TGTGCCAGCAGTTTAACCCTCACAACTGAAGCTTTCTTT; D: .; size: .; V: TRBV27; J: TRBJ1-1
CDR3: CASSTLGLAGNYEQYF; DNA: TGTGCCAGTAGTACCCTCGGACTAGCGGGGAACTACGAGCAGTACTTC; D: TRBD2; size: .; V: TRBV19; J: TRBJ2-7
CDR3: CASSPLTGQKRTQYF; DNA: TGTGCCAGCTCACCATTGACAGGGCAGAAGAGGACCCAGTACTTC; D: TRBD1; size: once; V: TRBV18; J: TRBJ2-5
CDR3: CASGGRYNEQFF; DNA: TGTGCCTCCGGGGGGAGGTACAATGAGCAGTTCTTC; D: TRBD2; size: .; V: TRBV30; J: TRBJ2-1
CDR3: CASSSSNYGYTF; DNA: TGTGCCAGCAGTTCCTCAAACTATGGCTACACCTTC; D: .; size: .; V: TRBV7-9; J: TRBJ1-2
CDR3: CSATGQGNTDTQYF; DNA: TGCAGCGCCACAGGACAGGGAAACACAGATACGCAGTATTTT; D: TRBD1; size: once; V: TRBV29-1; J: TRBJ2-3
CDR3: CASSSPISNTGELFF; DNA: TGTGCCAGCAGTTCTCCTATTTCGAACACCGGGGAGCTGTTTTTT; D: .; size: .; V: TRBV11-3; J: TRBJ2-2
CDR3: CASSQNIPYEQYF; DNA: TGTGCCAGCAGCCAAAATATCCCCTACGAGCAGTACTTC; D: .; size: .; V: TRBV16; J: TRBJ2-7
CDR3: CASRFAVIGELFF; DNA: TGCGCCAGCAGATTCGCGGTCATCGGGGAGCTGTTTTTT; D: .; size: .; V: TRBV5-1; J: TRBJ2-2
CDR3: CASGTVFQETQYF; DNA: TGTGCCAGCGGGACAGTCTTCCAAGAGACCCAGTACTTC; D: TRBD1; size: .; V: TRBV19; J: TRBJ2-5
CDR3: CAWSATGAVWSYGYTF; DNA: TGTGCCTGGAGTGCGACAGGGGCGGTGTGGAGCTATGGCTACACCTTC; D: TRBD1; size: once; V: TRBV30; J: TRBJ1-2
CDR3: CASSRGQFQETQYF; DNA: TGTGCCAGCAGTCGCGGACAGTTCCAAGAGACCCAGTACTTC; D: .; size: .; V: TRBV5-6; J: TRBJ2-5
CDR3: CASSPGQGRYGYTF; DNA: TGTGCCAGCAGCCCGGGACAGGGTCGATATGGCTACACCTTC; D: TRBD1; size: once; V: TRBV5-8; J: TRBJ1-2
CDR3: CASSLLAGGSEQFF; DNA: TGTGCCAGCAGCTTACTAGCGGGAGGGAGTGAGCAGTTCTTC; D: TRBD2; size: .; V: TRBV13; J: TRBJ2-1
CDR3: CASSQASSSPLHF; DNA: TGCGCCAGCAGCCAAGCATCGAGTTCGCCCCTCCACTTT; D: .; size: .; V: TRBV4-3; J: TRBJ1-6
CDR3: CASSPSTGTEAFF; DNA: TGTGCCAGCAGCCCTTCGACAGGGACTGAAGCTTTCTTT; D: TRBD1; size: few; V: TRBV9; J: TRBJ1-1
CDR3: CASSPKGWSYNEQFF; DNA: TGTGCCAGCAGCCCGAAGGGTTGGTCCTACAATGAGCAGTTCTTC; D: .; size: .; V: TRBV7-9; J: TRBJ2-1
CDR3: CASSFGDLNTEAFF; DNA: TGTGCCAGCAGCTTCGGGGATCTGAACACTGAAGCTTTCTTT; D: .; size: .; V: TRBV13; J: TRBJ1-1
CDR3: CASSYQDSDNEQFF; DNA: TGTGCCAGCAGTTACCAGGACAGCGACAATGAGCAGTTCTTC; D: .; size: few; V: TRBV6-5; J: TRBJ2-1
CDR3: CASSPLTGGVGQPQHF; DNA: TGTGCCAGCAGTCCCTTGACAGGGGGGGTCGGTCAGCCCCAGCATTTT; D: TRBD1; size: .; V: TRBV27; J: TRBJ1-5
CDR3: CASSLGIGTYYEQYF; DNA: TGTGCCAGCAGCTTAGGCATCGGGACCTACTACGAGCAGTACTTC; D: .; size: .; V: TRBV7-9; J: TRBJ2-7
CDR3: CASSQNWREGNYNEQFF; DNA: TGTGCCAGCAGCCAAAACTGGCGGGAGGGTAACTACAATGAGCAGTTCTTC; D: TRBD2; size: .; V: TRBV7-2; J: TRBJ2-1
CDR3: CAISGGLAGFYNEQFF; DNA: TGTGCCATCAGTGGGGGACTAGCGGGATTCTACAATGAGCAGTTCTTC; D: TRBD2; size: .; V: TRBV10-3; J: TRBJ2-1
CDR3: CASSRGLADTDTQYF; DNA: TGTGCCAGCTCGCGCGGGCTAGCGGACACAGATACGCAGTATTTT; D: TRBD2; size: .; V: TRBV7-8; J: TRBJ2-3
CDR3: CASETGEQYF; DNA: TGTGCCAGCGAGACGGGGGAGCAGTACTTC; D: .; size: .; V: TRBV6-1; J: TRBJ2-7
CDR3: CAWNPGQYGTEAFF; DNA: TGTGCCTGGAACCCGGGACAGTATGGGACTGAAGCTTTCTTT; D: TRBD1; size: few; V: TRBV30; J: TRBJ1-1
CDR3: CASSLIEQGEKLFF; DNA: TGCGCCAGCAGCCTGATTGAACAGGGAGAAAAACTGTTTTTT; D: .; size: .; V: TRBV4-1; J: TRBJ1-4
CDR3: CASSPNRLSGNTIYF; DNA: TGTGCCAGCTCACCCAACCGACTCTCTGGAAACACCATATATTTT; D: .; size: .; V: TRBV18; J: TRBJ1-3
CDR3: CASSLRANEKLFF; DNA: TGTGCCAGCAGCTTAAGGGCTAATGAAAAACTGTTTTTT; D: .; size: .; V: TRBV5-6; J: TRBJ1-4
CDR3: CASGPIEGFYEQYF; DNA: TGTGCCAGCGGTCCTATCGAGGGGTTCTACGAGCAGTACTTC; D: .; size: .; V: TRBV9; J: TRBJ2-7
CDR3: CAISGGMYNEQFF; DNA: TGTGCCATCTCCGGTGGGATGTACAATGAGCAGTTCTTC; D: .; size: .; V: TRBV10-3; J: TRBJ2-1
CDR3: CSVDTYSYNKQFF; DNA: TGCAGCGTTGACACTTACTCCTACAATAAGCAGTTCTTC; D: .; size: .; V: TRBV29-1; J: TRBJ2-1
CDR3: CASSVEQTGAGNTIYF; DNA: TGTGCCAGCAGCGTAGAACAGACAGGGGCTGGAAACACCATATATTTT; D: TRBD1; size: .; V: TRBV9; J: TRBJ1-3
CDR3: CASSSPGTNYEQYF; DNA: TGTGCCAGCAGCTCCCCCGGGACCAACTACGAGCAGTACTTC; D: .; size: .; V: TRBV11-2; J: TRBJ2-7
CDR3: CASSAYEWAEAFF; DNA: TGTGCCAGCAGCGCTTACGAGTGGGCTGAAGCTTTCTTT; D: .; size: .; V: TRBV7-9; J: TRBJ1-1
CDR3: CASSMNTEAFF; DNA: TGTGCCAGCAGTATGAACACTGAAGCTTTCTTT; D: .; size: .; V: TRBV6-6; J: TRBJ1-1
CDR3: CSVELRDSRLAGVVNEQFF; DNA: TGCAGCGTTGAACTTAGGGACAGCCGACTAGCGGGAGTCGTAAATGAGCAGTTCTTC; D: TRBD2; size: .; V: TRBV29-1; J: TRBJ2-1
CDR3: CASSLGVSTEAFF; DNA: TGTGCCAGCAGCTTAGGGGTTTCCACTGAAGCTTTCTTT; D: .; size: .; V: TRBV5-5; J: TRBJ1-1
CDR3: CASSPGLANNEQFF; DNA: TGTGCCAGCAGTCCCGGACTAGCGAACAATGAGCAGTTCTTC; D: TRBD2; size: .; V: TRBV7-8; J: TRBJ2-1
CDR3: CASSLWEGMEGYTF; DNA: TGTGCCAGCAGCTTGTGGGAAGGGATGGAAGGCTACACCTTC; D: .; size: .; V: TRBV5-6; J: TRBJ1-2